Shown below are 21 T cell receptor beta chains from a single sample sequenced in a study of blood T cells in healthy people across ages (dated by TCRdb to between 2014 and 2017). The library was made by 5' RACE. Data came from an Illumina HiSeq 2500. A second roughly 6 to 12 cycle PCR used a sample-barcoded 5' primer and a J-beta primer mix. The public reads were run again by TCRdb, first through fastp at Q25 and then through MiXCR, and only productive beta chains were kept. Under each unique CDR3 protein, matching rows form one entry showing the most common genes and DNA. The sample yields about 970,000 distinct CDR3 sequences; 45% to 60% were counted once. The leading ten clones occupy roughly 23% of the sample. The sequencing input was blood. The receptors derive from a woman aged 60 to 75 in good health.

In its sample, this clonotype was seen once. V gene TRBV18 combines with J gene TRBJ1-2; TRBD1 aligns across 7 bases. CDR1 and CDR2 from the germline V gene are KGHSH and LQKENI. The CDR3 is 15 amino acids. The ends lost 3 bases at V and 5 bases at J; junction bases unmatched: 9. DNA of the CDR3: TGTGCCAGCTCACCGCAAACCGGGACAGATTATGGCTACACCTTC. Its protein is CASSPQTGTDYGYTF.

J is TRBJ2-1 and V is TRBV10-3; 14 bases agree with TRBD2. Germline V gene lookup returns CDR1 ENHRY and CDR2 SYGVKD. V trimming: 4 bases; J trimming: 4 bases; junction bases outside the gene matches: 6. The CDR3 spans 17 residues. CDR3 in amino acids: CAISGGTSGSTYNEQFF. CDR3 nucleotide sequence: TGTGCCATCAGTGGAGGGACTAGCGGGAGTACTTACAATGAGCAGTTCTTC.

The chain combines TRBV6-6 with TRBJ2-7, with 9 bases fitting TRBD1. Trimming cost V 6 bases and J 3 bases; bases outside gene matches: 3. The CDR3 sequence is 13 residues long. Germline lookup yields CDR1 MNHNY and CDR2 SVGAGI (reference sequence). Here the CDR3 DNA reads TGTGCCAGCAGGAGGGACAGGGTCTACGAGCAGTACTTC. Protein sequence: CASRRDRVYEQYF.

The chain recombines TRBV30 with TRBJ2-7, with D uncertain. The germline V gene has CDR1 GTSNPN and CDR2 SVGIG (reference sequence). CDR3 length: 14 residues. The V end lost 2 bases, the J end lost 1 base, and 12 bases lay between the germline ends. The CDR3 here is CAWSSGSVSYEQYF. For the CDR3, the DNA is TGTGCCTGGAGTAGTGGGTCAGTTTCCTACGAGCAGTACTTC.

CDR3 nucleotides: TGTGCCAGCCGGAGTTGGGAGTCCGAGCAGTACTTC. Translating it yields CASRSWESEQYF. The genes are TRBV27 and TRBJ2-5, with a weak D call TRBD2 (5 bases). The end of the DNA fits TRBJ2-7 better, so the J call may be wrong. There are 12 residues in the CDR3. Germline values: CDR1 MNHEY, CDR2 SMNVEV (reference sequence).

This sequence joins TRBV20-1 and TRBJ2-5; D is perhaps TRBD1 (6 bases). The CDR3 has 13 residues. Germline V CDR1 and CDR2: DFQATT, SNEGSKA (reference sequence). V lost 5 bases to trimming and J lost 2 bases, with 12 bases between them. CDR3 amino acids: CSAADRNQETQYF. CDR3 DNA: TGCAGTGCTGCTGACAGGAATCAAGAGACCCAGTACTTC.

This clonotype showed up just a few times. This rearrangement joins TRBV4-3 to TRBJ2-1; 7 bases are shared with TRBD1. V shed 4 bases, J shed 8 bases, and the junction held 8 bases outside the gene matches. Per the germline V gene, CDR1 is LGHNA and CDR2 is YSLEER. This CDR3 spans 14 amino acids. CDR3 DNA sequence: TGCGCCAGCAGCCGCCGGGACAGCGTGCATGAGCAGTTCTTC. Protein sequence: CASSRRDSVHEQFF.

This clonotype has more than one count but fewer than ten. The rearrangement uses TRBV30 and TRBJ2-5; weak D call: TRBD2 (6 bases). Germline CDR1 GTSNPN, CDR2 SVGIG (reference sequence). Trimming cost V 3 bases and J 10 bases, with 12 bases left between them. The length of the CDR3 is 11 residues. As DNA, the CDR3 is TGTGCCTGGAGGTACCAGGGAGGCCAGTACTTC. It yields the protein CAWRYQGGQYF.

The chain is built from TRBV12-3 or TRBV12-4 and TRBJ1-1; D call uncertain. V dropped 5 bases and J dropped 1 base, with 8 bases sitting between them. This CDR3 spans 13 amino acids. The CDR3 is CASSGEGNTEAFF. The DNA of the CDR3 is TGTGCCAGCAGTGGCGAGGGGAACACTGAAGCTTTCTTT.

The rearrangement links TRBV29-1 to TRBJ2-2; D remains ambiguous. V was shortened by 4 bases and J by 4 bases, with 10 bases between the two germline ends. Germline CDR1 and CDR2: SQVTM and ANQGSEA. The CDR3 has 13 residues. This CDR3 reads CSVAGQSTGELFF. The CDR3 DNA follows: TGCAGCGTTGCTGGGCAGTCCACCGGGGAGCTGTTTTTT.

The chain uses TRBV25-1 and TRBJ2-1; a possible D gene is TRBD2 (5 bases). Per germline, CDR1 MGHDK and CDR2 SYGVNS. The V end lost 6 bases, the J end lost 10 bases, and 16 bases lay between the germline ends. CDR3 length: 13 amino acids. CDR3 bases: TGTGCCAGCAGATCGACGGGTACTAGGGAGCAGTTCTTC. Its translation is CASRSTGTREQFF.

The chain uses TRBV12-3 or TRBV12-4 and TRBJ2-2; D gene uncertain. There are 14 residues in the CDR3. Trimming shortened V by 5 bases and J by 7 bases, and 14 bases separated the two germline ends. The CDR3 DNA is TGTGCCAGCAGTAGCCTAGACATTATCGGGGAGCTGTTTTTT. Translating it yields CASSSLDIIGELFF.

This clonotype has only a few counts. The chain joins TRBV7-2 to TRBJ2-7, with a weak D call TRBD2 (6 bases). CDR1 is SGHTA and CDR2 is FQGNSA in the germline V gene. V shed 5 bases and J shed 3 bases, with 17 bases lying between them. This CDR3 has 15 residues. CDR3: CASSRQWGVDYEQYF. In DNA form, the CDR3 reads TGTGCCAGCAGCAGGCAGTGGGGGGTCGACTACGAGCAGTACTTC.

Notes on this clonotype: This may be a read error: a much more frequent sequence differs by one nucleotide. The genes are TRBV6-2 or TRBV6-3 and TRBJ2-7, with 10 bases fitting TRBD1. Trimming at V came to 8 bases and at J to 2 bases, leaving 6 bases not matched to a gene. The germline V gene encodes CDR1 MNHEY and CDR2 SVGEGT. This CDR3 spans 14 amino acids. The CDR3 DNA reads as TGTGCCAGCGCCACCGGGACAGGGGCCTACGAGCAGTACTTC. It specifies CASATGTGAYEQYF.

The chain links TRBV28 to TRBJ2-4, with 7 bases lining up with TRBD1. Gene TRBJ2-7 matches the end of the DNA better, so the J call may be wrong. The CDR3 consists of 15 residues. The germline V gene encodes CDR1 MDHEN and CDR2 SYDVKM. The CDR3, as DNA: TGTGCCAGCAGTCCCCTAGGGGGCGAAACCTACGAGCAGTACTTC. The encoded protein is CASSPLGGETYEQYF.

V is TRBV11-3 and J is TRBJ2-7; no firm D call. V lost 2 bases and J 5 bases, leaving 7 bases between the germline ends. The length of the CDR3 is 12 residues. Germline lookup yields CDR1 SGHNT and CDR2 YENEEA. The CDR3 DNA sequence: TGTGCCAGCAGCTTATGGGGAAACGAGCAGTACTTC. This encodes CASSLWGNEQYF.

V and J are TRBV9 and TRBJ2-7; D may be TRBD1 (6 bases). The V gene's germline CDR1 is SGDLS and CDR2 YYNGEE. The ends were cut back, 4 bases at V and 2 bases at J, with 13 bases in the middle. The CDR3 sequence is 14 residues long. The CDR3 nucleotides are TGTGCCAGCAGCAACCGGGACATCACCTACGAGCAGTACTTC. Translating gives CASSNRDITYEQYF.

This clonotype was detected only once. The chain joins TRBV21-1 to TRBJ2-3. TRBV21-1 is shown as a pseudogene. The CDR3 is made up of 14 amino acids. CDR3 amino acids: CASSKIEVLDTQYF. The CDR3 DNA reads as TGTGCCAGCAGCAAAATTGAGGTTTTGGATACGCAGTATTTT.

The chain combines TRBV4-2 with TRBJ2-3, with 10 bases that match TRBD2. The trim removed 4 bases at V and 4 bases at J, leaving 5 bases unmatched. From germline, CDR1 is LGHNA and CDR2 YNFKEQ. There are 15 residues in the CDR3. The CDR3 DNA is TGTGCCAGCAGCCTTGACAGCGGGAGGGCAGATACGCAGTATTTT. It is translated as CASSLDSGRADTQYF.

This clonotype was counted a few times. CDR3 nucleotide sequence: TGCGCCAGCAGCCAAGATCCCTTGAATGAGCAGTTCTTC. Residues: CASSQDPLNEQFF. The J gene is TRBJ2-1, the V gene TRBV4-3; D gene ambiguous. Germline V gene sequence: CDR1 LGHNA, CDR2 YSLEER. V lost 0 bases and J 7 bases, leaving 7 bases between the germline ends. The CDR3 runs to 13 residues.

This clonotype has a single count. V gene TRBV4-3 combines with J gene TRBJ1-4; TRBD1 aligns across 7 bases. CDR3 length: 15 amino acids. J lost 4 bases, V lost 1 base, and 3 bases had no gene match. Germline assignment: CDR1 LGHNA and CDR2 YSLEER. CDR3: CASSQGTGLNEKLFF. The CDR3 bases are TGCGCCAGCAGCCAAGGGACAGGACTTAATGAAAAACTGTTTTTT.